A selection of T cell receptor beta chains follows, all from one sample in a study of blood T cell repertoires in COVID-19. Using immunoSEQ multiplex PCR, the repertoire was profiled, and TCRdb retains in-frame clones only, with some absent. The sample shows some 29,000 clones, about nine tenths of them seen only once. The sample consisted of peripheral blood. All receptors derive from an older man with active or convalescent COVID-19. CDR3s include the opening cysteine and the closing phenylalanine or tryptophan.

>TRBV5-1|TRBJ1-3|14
CASSLAQGGNTIYF
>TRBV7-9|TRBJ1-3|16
CASSPSSRGRGNTIYF
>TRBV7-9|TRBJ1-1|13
CASSLGQNTEAFF
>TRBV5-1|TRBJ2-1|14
CASSLGTGDNEQFF
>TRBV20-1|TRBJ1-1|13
CSASGQGRTEAFF
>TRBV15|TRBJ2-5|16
CATSKATGTLVETQYF
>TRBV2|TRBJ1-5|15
CASRTTGTGNQPQHF
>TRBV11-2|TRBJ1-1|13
CASSGQWNTEAFF
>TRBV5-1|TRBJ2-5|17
CASSFGSSGRQVETQYF
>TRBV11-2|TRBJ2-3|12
CASSNVGGTQYF
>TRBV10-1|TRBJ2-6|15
CASSGGRTGANVLTF
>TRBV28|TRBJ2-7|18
CASSLIVGWGQPAYEQYF
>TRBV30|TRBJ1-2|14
CAWDQTGENYGYTF
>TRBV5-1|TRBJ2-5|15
CASSTEQGHQETQYF
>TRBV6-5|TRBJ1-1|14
CASSHGQGATEAFF
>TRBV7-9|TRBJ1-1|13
CASSRELNTEAFF
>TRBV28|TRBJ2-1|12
CASASELGLEFF
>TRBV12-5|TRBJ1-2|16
CASGSRTRTGNYGYTF
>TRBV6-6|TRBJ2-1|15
CASSPVGANYNEQFF
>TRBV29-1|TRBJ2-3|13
CSASRDSTDTQYF
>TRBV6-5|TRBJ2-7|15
CASSYSGRGIYEQYF
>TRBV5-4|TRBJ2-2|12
CASSSFTGELFF
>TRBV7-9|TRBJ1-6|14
CASSLGEGRPPLHF
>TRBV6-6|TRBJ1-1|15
CASSYPLGQGAGAFF
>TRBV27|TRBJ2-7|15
CASSLLQAPLYCQYF
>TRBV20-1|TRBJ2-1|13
CSASRGLDNEQFF
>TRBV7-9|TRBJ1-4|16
CASSFIDRSTNEKLFF
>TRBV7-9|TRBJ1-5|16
CASSSSRGNGNQPQHF
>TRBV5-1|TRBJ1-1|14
CASSSRTGNTEAFF
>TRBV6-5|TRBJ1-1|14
CASSYSEGSTEAFF
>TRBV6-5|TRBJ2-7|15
CASSYSSAFSYEQYF
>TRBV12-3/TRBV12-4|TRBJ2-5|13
CASLRTGQETQYF
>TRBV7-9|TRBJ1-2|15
CASSPGTGGRDGYTF
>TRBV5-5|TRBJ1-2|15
CASSLASGQTYGYTF
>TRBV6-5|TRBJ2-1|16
CASSYAGLAGNNEQFF
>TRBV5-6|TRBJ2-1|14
CASSPRGGDNEQFF
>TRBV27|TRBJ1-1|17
CASSFWGRGRADTEAFF
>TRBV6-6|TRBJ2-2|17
CASSPSRDRPLTGELFF
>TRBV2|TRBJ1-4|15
CASGDRGSPNEKLFF
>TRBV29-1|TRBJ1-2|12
CSAQRANYGYTF
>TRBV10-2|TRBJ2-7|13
CASTPSKVQGEYF